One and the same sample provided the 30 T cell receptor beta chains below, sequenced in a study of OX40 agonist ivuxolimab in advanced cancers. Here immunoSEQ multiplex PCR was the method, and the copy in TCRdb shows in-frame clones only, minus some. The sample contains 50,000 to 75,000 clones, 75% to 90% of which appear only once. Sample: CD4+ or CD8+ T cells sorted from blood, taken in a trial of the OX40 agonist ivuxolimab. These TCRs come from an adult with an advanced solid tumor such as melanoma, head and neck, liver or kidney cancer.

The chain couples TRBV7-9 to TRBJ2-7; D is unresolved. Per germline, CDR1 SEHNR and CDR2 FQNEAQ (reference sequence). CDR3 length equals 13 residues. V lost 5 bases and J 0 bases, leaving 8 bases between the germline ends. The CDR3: CASSLIVSYEQYF. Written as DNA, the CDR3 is TGTGCCAGCAGCCTGATTGTCTCCTACGAGCAGTACTTC.

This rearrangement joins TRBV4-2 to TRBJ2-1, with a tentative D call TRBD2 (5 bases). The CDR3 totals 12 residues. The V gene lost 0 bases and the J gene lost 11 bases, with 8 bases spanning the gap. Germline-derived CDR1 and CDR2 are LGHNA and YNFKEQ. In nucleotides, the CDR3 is TGTGCCAGCAGCCAAGAGGGAGAGAAGCAGTTCTTC. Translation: CASSQEGEKQFF.

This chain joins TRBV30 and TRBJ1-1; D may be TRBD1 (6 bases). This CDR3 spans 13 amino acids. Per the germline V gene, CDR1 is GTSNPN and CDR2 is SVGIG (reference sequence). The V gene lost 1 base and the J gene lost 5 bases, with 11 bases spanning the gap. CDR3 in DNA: TGTGCCTGGAGTGATCAGGGGTCTACTGAAGCTTTCTTT. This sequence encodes CAWSDQGSTEAFF.

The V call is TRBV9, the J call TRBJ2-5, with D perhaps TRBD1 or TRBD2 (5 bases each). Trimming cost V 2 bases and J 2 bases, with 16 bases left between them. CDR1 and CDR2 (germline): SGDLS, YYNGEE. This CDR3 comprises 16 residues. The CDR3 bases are TGTGCCAGCAGCGTGTCGGGACGGGGCTTACAAGAGACCCAGTACTTC. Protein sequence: CASSVSGRGLQETQYF.

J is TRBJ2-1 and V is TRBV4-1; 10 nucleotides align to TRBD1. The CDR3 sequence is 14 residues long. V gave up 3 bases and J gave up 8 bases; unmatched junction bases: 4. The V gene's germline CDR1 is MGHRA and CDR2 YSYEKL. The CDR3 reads CASSQGQGSDEQFF. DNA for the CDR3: TGCGCCAGCAGCCAGGGACAGGGGAGCGATGAGCAGTTCTTC.

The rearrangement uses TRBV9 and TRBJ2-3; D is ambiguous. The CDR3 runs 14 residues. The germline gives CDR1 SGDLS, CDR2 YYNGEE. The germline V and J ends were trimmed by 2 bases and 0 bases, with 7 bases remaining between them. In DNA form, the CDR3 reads TGTGCCAGCAGCGTTCACCGAAGCACAGATACGCAGTATTTT. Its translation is CASSVHRSTDTQYF.

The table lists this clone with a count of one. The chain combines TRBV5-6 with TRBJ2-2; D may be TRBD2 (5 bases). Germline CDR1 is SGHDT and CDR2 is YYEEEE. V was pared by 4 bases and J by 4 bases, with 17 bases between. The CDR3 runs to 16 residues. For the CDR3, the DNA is TGTGCCAGCAGCCTGAAGACCGAGGGTGGCACCGGGGAGCTGTTTTTT. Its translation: CASSLKTEGGTGELFF.

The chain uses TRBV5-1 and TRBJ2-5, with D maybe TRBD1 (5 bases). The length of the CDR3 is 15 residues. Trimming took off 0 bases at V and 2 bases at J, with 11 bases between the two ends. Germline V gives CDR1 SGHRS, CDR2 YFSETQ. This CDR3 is CASSLDGHPQETQYF. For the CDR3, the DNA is TGCGCCAGCAGCTTGGATGGACACCCGCAAGAGACCCAGTACTTC.

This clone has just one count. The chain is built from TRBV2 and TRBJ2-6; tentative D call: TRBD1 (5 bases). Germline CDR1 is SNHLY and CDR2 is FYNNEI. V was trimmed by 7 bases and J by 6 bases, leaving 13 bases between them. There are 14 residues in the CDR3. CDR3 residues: CASMWQGLANVLTF. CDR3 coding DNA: TGTGCCAGCATGTGGCAGGGATTGGCCAACGTCCTGACTTTC.

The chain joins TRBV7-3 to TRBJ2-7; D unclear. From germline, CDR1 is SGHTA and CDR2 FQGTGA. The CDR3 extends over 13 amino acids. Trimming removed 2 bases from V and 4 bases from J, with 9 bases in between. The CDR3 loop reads CASSLDRSYEQYF. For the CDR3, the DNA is TGTGCCAGCAGCTTAGATAGATCGTACGAGCAGTACTTC.

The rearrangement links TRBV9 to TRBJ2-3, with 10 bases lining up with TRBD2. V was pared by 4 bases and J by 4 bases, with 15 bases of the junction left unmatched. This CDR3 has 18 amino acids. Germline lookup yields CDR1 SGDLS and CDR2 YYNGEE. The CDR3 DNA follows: TGTGCCAGCAGCTTCCCCGTCCGAAGCGGGGGGGGGTCAGATACGCAGTATTTT. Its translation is CASSFPVRSGGGSDTQYF.

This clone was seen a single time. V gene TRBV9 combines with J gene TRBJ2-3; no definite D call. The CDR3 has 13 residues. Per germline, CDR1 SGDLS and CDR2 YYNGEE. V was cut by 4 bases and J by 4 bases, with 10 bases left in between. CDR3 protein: CASSTSYPDTQYF. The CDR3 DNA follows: TGTGCCAGCAGCACCTCCTACCCAGATACGCAGTATTTT.

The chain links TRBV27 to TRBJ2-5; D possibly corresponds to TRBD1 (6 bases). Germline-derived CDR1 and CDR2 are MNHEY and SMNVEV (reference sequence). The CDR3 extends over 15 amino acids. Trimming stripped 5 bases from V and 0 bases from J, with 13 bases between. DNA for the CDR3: TGTGCCAGCAGTCTCTCTGCAGGGGACCAAGAGACCCAGTACTTC. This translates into CASSLSAGDQETQYF.

CDR3 sequence: CASSYSRFSYNEQFF. Here the CDR3 DNA reads TGTGCCAGCAGTTACTCGAGATTCTCCTACAATGAGCAGTTCTTC. The genes are TRBV6-5 and TRBJ2-1; the D is unclear. The germline V gene has CDR1 MNHEY and CDR2 SVGAGI. Trimming removed 0 bases from V and 0 bases from J, with 6 bases in between. The length of the CDR3 is 15 residues.

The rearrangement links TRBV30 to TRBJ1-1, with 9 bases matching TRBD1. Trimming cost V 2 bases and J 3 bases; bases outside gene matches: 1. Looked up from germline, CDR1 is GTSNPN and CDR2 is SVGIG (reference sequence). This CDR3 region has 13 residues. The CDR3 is CAWSRTGDTEAFF. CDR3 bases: TGTGCCTGGAGTCGGACAGGGGACACTGAAGCTTTCTTT.

The CDR3 DNA sequence: TGTGCCAGCAGCCCGGACAGGGCCTCGCATCAAGAGACCCAGTACTTC. Its translation is CASSPDRASHQETQYF. The chain couples TRBV21-1 to TRBJ2-5; TRBD1 is the table's D call and was not checked against the DNA. TRBV21-1 is a documented pseudogene. The length of the CDR3 is 16 residues.

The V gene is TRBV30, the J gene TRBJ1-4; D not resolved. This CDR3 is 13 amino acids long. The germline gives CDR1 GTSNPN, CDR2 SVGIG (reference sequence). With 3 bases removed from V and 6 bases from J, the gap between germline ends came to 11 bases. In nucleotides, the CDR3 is TGTGCCTGGAGCCCGGGGATAGATGAAAAACTGTTTTTT. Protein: CAWSPGIDEKLFF.

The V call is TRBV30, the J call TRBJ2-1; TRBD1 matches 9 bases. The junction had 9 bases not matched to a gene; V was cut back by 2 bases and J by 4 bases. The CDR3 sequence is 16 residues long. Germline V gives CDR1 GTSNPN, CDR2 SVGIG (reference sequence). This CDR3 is CAWSPGGQGLYNEQFF. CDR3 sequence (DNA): TGTGCCTGGAGTCCCGGGGGACAGGGCCTTTACAATGAGCAGTTCTTC. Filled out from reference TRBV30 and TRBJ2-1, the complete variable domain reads SQTIHQWPATLVQPVGSPLSLECTVEGTSNPNLYWYRQAAGRGLQLLFYSVGIGQISSEVPQNLSASRPQDRQFILSSKKLLLSDSGFYLCAWSPGGQGLYNEQFFGPGTRLTVL.

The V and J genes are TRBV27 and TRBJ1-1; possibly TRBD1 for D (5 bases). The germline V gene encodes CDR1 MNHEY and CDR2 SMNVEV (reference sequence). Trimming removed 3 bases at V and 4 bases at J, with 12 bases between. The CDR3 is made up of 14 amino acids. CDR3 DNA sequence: TGTGCCAGCAGTTTCTGGGGGATAGGCACTGAAGCTTTCTTT. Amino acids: CASSFWGIGTEAFF.

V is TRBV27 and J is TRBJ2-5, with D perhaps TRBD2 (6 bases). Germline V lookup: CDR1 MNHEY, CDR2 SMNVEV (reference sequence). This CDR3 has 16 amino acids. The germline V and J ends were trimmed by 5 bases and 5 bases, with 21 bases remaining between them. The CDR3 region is CASSPPRGGMVETQYF. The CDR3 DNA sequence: TGTGCCAGCAGTCCACCCCGCGGCGGGATGGTGGAGACCCAGTACTTC.

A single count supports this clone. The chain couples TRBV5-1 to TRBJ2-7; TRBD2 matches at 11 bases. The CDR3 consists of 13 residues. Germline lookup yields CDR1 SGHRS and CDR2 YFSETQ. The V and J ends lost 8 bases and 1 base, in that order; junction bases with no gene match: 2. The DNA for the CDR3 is TGCGCCAGTCGACTAGCGGGATCCTACGAGCAGTACTTC. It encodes CASRLAGSYEQYF.

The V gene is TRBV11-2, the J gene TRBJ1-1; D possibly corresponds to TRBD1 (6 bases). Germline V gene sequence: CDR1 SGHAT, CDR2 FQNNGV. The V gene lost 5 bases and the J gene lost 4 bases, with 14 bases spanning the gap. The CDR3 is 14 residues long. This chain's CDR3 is CASSLGGVGTEAFF. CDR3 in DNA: TGTGCCAGCAGCCTAGGGGGGGTGGGCACTGAAGCTTTCTTT.

Here the CDR3 DNA reads TGTGCCAGCAGCTTAGCCACTGAAGCTTTCTTT. Protein sequence: CASSLATEAFF. The chain links TRBV7-9 to TRBJ1-1; no clear D. Trimming took 0 bases from V and 4 from J, leaving 0 bases between them. The CDR3 is made up of 11 amino acids. The germline gives CDR1 SEHNR, CDR2 FQNEAQ (reference sequence).

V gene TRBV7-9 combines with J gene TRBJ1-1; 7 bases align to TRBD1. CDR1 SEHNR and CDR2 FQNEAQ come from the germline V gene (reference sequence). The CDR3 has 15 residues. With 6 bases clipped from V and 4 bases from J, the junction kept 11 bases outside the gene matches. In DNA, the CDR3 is TGTGCCAGCAGACCATACTCACAGGGGAGCACTGAAGCTTTCTTT. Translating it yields CASRPYSQGSTEAFF.

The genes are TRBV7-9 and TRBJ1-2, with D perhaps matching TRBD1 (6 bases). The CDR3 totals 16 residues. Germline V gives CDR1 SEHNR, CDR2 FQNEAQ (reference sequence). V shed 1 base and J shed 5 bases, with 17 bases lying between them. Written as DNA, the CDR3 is TGTGCCAGCAGCTTAGAGGTGGCAGGGGTAAGGTATGGCTACACCTTC. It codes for CASSLEVAGVRYGYTF.

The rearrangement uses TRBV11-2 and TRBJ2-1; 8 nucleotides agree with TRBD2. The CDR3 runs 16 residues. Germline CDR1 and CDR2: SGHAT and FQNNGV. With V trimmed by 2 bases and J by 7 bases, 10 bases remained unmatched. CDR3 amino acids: CASSLFLQRERNEQFF. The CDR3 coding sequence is TGTGCCAGCAGCTTATTCCTTCAGCGGGAGAGAAATGAGCAGTTCTTC.

As DNA, the CDR3 is TGTGCCAGCAGCTTTCCCGCCCGCGGGGCAACTAGCACAGATACGCAGTATTTT. It yields the protein CASSFPARGATSTDTQYF. This chain uses TRBV11-1 with TRBJ2-3; possible D gene TRBD2, 6 bases. The V and J ends lost 3 bases and 0 bases respectively, with 19 bases between them. There are 18 residues in the CDR3. CDR1 is SGHAT, CDR2 FQDESV, per germline (reference sequence).

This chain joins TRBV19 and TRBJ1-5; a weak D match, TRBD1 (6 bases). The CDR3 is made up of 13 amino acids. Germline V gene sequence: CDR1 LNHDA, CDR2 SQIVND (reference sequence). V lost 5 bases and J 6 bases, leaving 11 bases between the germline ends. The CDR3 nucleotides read TGTGCCAGTAGTCCGGGACAACTTCAGCCCCAGCATTTT. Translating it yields CASSPGQLQPQHF.

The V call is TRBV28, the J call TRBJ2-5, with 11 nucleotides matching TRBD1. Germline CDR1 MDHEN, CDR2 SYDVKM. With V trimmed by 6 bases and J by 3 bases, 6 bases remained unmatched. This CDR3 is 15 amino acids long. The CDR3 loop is CASSLGQGVKETQYF. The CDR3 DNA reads TGTGCCAGCAGCCTGGGACAGGGGGTGAAAGAGACCCAGTACTTC.

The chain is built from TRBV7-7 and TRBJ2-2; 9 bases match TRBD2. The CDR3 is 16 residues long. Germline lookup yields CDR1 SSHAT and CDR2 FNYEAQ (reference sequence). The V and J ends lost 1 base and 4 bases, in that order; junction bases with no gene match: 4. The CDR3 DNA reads TGTGCCAGCAGCTTAGGCCCAGCGGGGGGCACCGGGGAGCTGTTTTTT. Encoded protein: CASSLGPAGGTGELFF.